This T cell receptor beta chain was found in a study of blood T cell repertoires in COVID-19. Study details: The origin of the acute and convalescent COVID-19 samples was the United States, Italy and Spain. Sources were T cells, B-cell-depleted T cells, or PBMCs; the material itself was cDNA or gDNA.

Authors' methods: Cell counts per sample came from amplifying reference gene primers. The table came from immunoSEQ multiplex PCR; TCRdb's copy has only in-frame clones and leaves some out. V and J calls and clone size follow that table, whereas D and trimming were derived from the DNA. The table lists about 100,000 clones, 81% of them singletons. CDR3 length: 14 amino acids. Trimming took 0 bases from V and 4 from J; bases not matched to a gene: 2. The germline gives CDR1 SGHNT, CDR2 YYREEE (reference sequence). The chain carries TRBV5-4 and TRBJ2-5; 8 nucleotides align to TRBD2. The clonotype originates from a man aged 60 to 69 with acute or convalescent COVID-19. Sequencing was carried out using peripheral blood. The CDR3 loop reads CASSLAGGAETQYF. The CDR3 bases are TGTGCCAGCAGCTTGGCCGGGGGGGCAGAGACCCAGTACTTC.